The entry that follows covers one T cell receptor beta chain sequence. Antigen specificity is unknown. Sequencing was performed with immunoSEQ multiplex PCR; in TCRdb, only in-frame clones are kept and a portion is missing. This table has over 10,000 clones, 80% to 90% appearing once. The source of the sample is a study of T cells in pancreatic ductal adenocarcinoma. The study, taken as a whole, reports: No significant tumor-blood clonality difference; means were about 0.1 and 0.07. The resected pancreatic cancer cohort was biased toward the minority with early-stage disease.

V shed 3 bases and J shed 3 bases, with 14 bases lying between them. This CDR3 spans 15 amino acids. CDR1 KGHSH and CDR2 LQKENI come from the germline V gene. No neoadjuvant therapy was given to the selected pancreatic ductal adenocarcinoma patients before their surgery. The chain combines TRBV18 with TRBJ1-1, with D unclear. This receptor was taken from a human donor with pancreatic ductal adenocarcinoma. Specimen: PBMCs. The CDR3 region has the DNA TGTGCCAGCTCACCGTCCATCCAGGAAGACACTGAAGCTTTCTTT. This translates into CASSPSIQEDTEAFF. Variable domain in full (rest from reference TRBV18 and TRBJ1-1): NAGVMQNPRHLVRRRGQEARLRCSPMKGHSHVYWYRQLPEEGLKFMVYLQKENIIDESGMPKERFSAEFPKEGPSILRIQQVVRGDSAAYFCASSPSIQEDTEAFFGQGTRLTVV.